A single sample is the source of the 14 T cell receptor beta chains below, sequenced in a study of cytomegalovirus exposure and HLA in healthy donors. PCR was performed using 60 Vbeta and 13 Jbeta primers. Repertoires were generated with immunoSEQ multiplex PCR, while TCRdb's copy carries only in-frame clones and drops some. The sample has a few hundred thousand clones, around 90% seen once. Specimen: PBMCs. All receptors come from a woman in her late teens or twenties in good health and CMV-seronegative.

The count of this clone is one. This chain uses TRBV11-2 with TRBJ1-1, with D possibly being TRBD1 (5 bases). Germline V CDR1 and CDR2: SGHAT, FQNNGV. Trimming stripped 1 base from V and 0 bases from J, with 18 bases between. The CDR3 has 18 amino acids. CDR3 DNA sequence: TGTGCCAGCAGCTTAGGCCCTTTGGGGGGAAGGATGAACACTGAAGCTTTCTTT. Residues: CASSLGPLGGRMNTEAFF. The variable domain in full, completed from reference TRBV11-2 and TRBJ1-1, reads EAGVAQSPRYKIIEKRQSVAFWCNPISGHATLYWYQQILGQGPKLLIQFQNNGVVDDSQLPKDRFSAERLKGVDSTLKIQPAKLEDSAVYLCASSLGPLGGRMNTEAFFGQGTRLTVV.

The sample holds one count of this clone. The chain employs TRBV9 and TRBJ1-6; D gene ambiguous. This CDR3 comprises 12 residues. Germline V gene sequence: CDR1 SGDLS, CDR2 YYNGEE. V was trimmed by 2 bases and J by 7 bases, leaving 4 bases between them. CDR3 DNA sequence: TGTGCCAGCAGCGTGGGCAATTCACCCCTCCACTTT. It translates to CASSVGNSPLHF. Together with reference TRBV9 and TRBJ1-6, the CDR3 gives the full variable domain: DSGVTQTPKHLITATGQRVTLRCSPRSGDLSVYWYQQSLDQGLQFLIQYYNGEERAKGNILERFSAQQFPDLHSELNLSSLELGDSALYFCASSVGNSPLHFGNGTRLTVT.

The V call is TRBV5-1, the J call TRBJ2-3; the D gene is possibly TRBD2 (5 bases). The CDR3 is made up of 15 amino acids. Per the germline V gene, CDR1 is SGHRS and CDR2 is YFSETQ. The V and J ends lost 7 bases and 8 bases respectively, with 23 bases between them. Here the CDR3 DNA reads TGCGCCAGCGGCCGGGCTGTTGGAGGTGGGGTTACGCAGTATTTT. Its protein is CASGRAVGGGVTQYF.

The chain links TRBV6-5 to TRBJ1-2; a weak D match, TRBD1 (5 bases). CDR1 is MNHEY and CDR2 is SVGAGI in the germline V gene. CDR3 length equals 14 residues. V shed 6 bases and J shed 3 bases, with 14 bases lying between them. The CDR3 region is CASRPGAGDYGYTF. DNA of the CDR3: TGTGCCAGCAGACCTGGGGCAGGAGACTATGGCTACACCTTC.

The CDR3, as DNA: TGTGCCAGCAGTGATCAGGGGTGGACTAATGAAAAACTGTTTTTT. This gives the protein CASSDQGWTNEKLFF. The chain carries TRBV2 and TRBJ1-4, with D tentatively TRBD1 (6 bases). CDR3 size: 15 residues. V was shortened by 3 bases and J by 2 bases, with 10 bases between the two germline ends. CDR1 and CDR2 (germline): SNHLY, FYNNEI.

The rearrangement uses TRBV4-1 and TRBJ2-5; D gene ambiguous. The V gene lost 5 bases and the J gene lost 3 bases, with 13 bases spanning the gap. The length of the CDR3 is 14 residues. Germline V gene sequence: CDR1 MGHRA, CDR2 YSYEKL. The CDR3 sequence is CASSLRLLEETQYF. The CDR3 DNA follows: TGCGCCAGCAGCTTACGGCTCCTAGAAGAGACCCAGTACTTC.

The J gene is TRBJ1-4, the V gene TRBV5-4; D is unresolved. The length of the CDR3 is 15 residues. V was clipped by 1 base and J by 4 bases, with 11 bases between them. Germline assignment: CDR1 SGHNT and CDR2 YYREEE (reference sequence). CDR3 sequence (DNA): TGTGCCAGCAGCTTGAAGCTCTCGGGTAATGAAAAACTGTTTTTT. Its protein product is CASSLKLSGNEKLFF. The whole variable domain, remainder taken from reference TRBV5-4 and TRBJ1-4, is ETGVTQSPTHLIKTRGQQVTLRCSSQSGHNTVSWYQQALGQGPQFIFQYYREEENGRGNFPPRFSGLQFPNYSSELNVNALELDDSALYLCASSLKLSGNEKLFFGSGTQLSVL.

The chain joins TRBV12-5 to TRBJ2-1, with 9 bases aligning to TRBD2. CDR1 LGHNT and CDR2 FRNRAP come from the germline V gene. There are 14 residues in the CDR3. Trimming removed 5 bases from V and 6 bases from J; junction bases left unmatched: 5. CDR3 sequence: CASGPGTSPNEQFF. The CDR3 DNA follows: TGTGCTAGTGGTCCCGGGACTAGCCCCAATGAGCAGTTCTTC.

This clone was seen only once. This chain links TRBV27 with TRBJ2-1; TRBD2 agrees at 8 bases. This CDR3 contains 15 residues. Trimming took 6 bases from V and 11 from J; bases not matched to a gene: 15. Looked up from germline, CDR1 is MNHEY and CDR2 is SMNVEV (reference sequence). CDR3 sequence reads: CASSLPPGLVVQQFF. In DNA, the CDR3 is TGTGCCAGCAGCTTACCTCCGGGACTAGTTGTCCAGCAGTTCTTC.

The V and J genes are TRBV10-3 and TRBJ1-2; perhaps TRBD1 as D (5 bases). Germline-derived CDR1 and CDR2 are ENHRY and SYGVKD. V shed 0 bases and J shed 5 bases, with 10 bases lying between them. The CDR3 contains 14 residues. CDR3 bases: TGTGCCATCAGTGAGTCTGGGGCAGCATATGGCTACACCTTC. Amino acid sequence: CAISESGAAYGYTF.

The chain employs TRBV18 and TRBJ2-7; the D gene is possibly TRBD2 (5 bases). The V gene's germline CDR1 is KGHSH and CDR2 LQKENI. The CDR3 is 14 residues long. V shed 5 bases and J shed 1 base, with 12 bases lying between them. DNA of the CDR3: TGTGCCAGCTCAACCTCGACGGGGTCCTACGAGCAGTACTTC. Its translation is CASSTSTGSYEQYF.

This sequence joins TRBV4-1 and TRBJ1-2; D ambiguous. Germline CDR1 MGHRA, CDR2 YSYEKL. CDR3 size: 15 residues. V shed 2 bases and J shed 10 bases, with 20 bases lying between them. CDR3 DNA sequence: TGCGCCAGCAGCCAACCGGCTGGAGAGGGAAGGGACTACACCTTC. Translating it yields CASSQPAGEGRDYTF.

V and J are TRBV7-2 and TRBJ1-2; D not resolved. This CDR3 spans 14 amino acids. V shed 4 bases and J shed 0 bases, with 9 bases lying between them. Germline values: CDR1 SGHTA, CDR2 FQGNSA. CDR3 DNA: TGTGCCAGCAGCTCCCCGGGAGCTAACTATGGCTACACCTTC. This codes for CASSSPGANYGYTF.

The chain joins TRBV4-2 to TRBJ2-7; TRBD2 matches 9 bases. The CDR3 runs to 15 residues. Germline CDR1 is LGHNA and CDR2 is YNFKEQ. With 0 bases clipped from V and 9 bases from J, the junction kept 9 bases outside the gene matches. This CDR3 reads CASSQDLGGGVRQYF. CDR3 DNA: TGTGCCAGCAGCCAAGATTTGGGCGGGGGGGTTAGGCAGTACTTC.